This T cell receptor (beta chain) came from a study of T cell responses to AZD1222 COVID-19 vaccine. In the study overall: Pooled together were second doses at about 4 or about 12 weeks.

Study-wide results and limits: Breadth and depth of Spike-specific TCRs rose after two AZD1222 doses. Baseline antibody screening turned up just a handful of seropositive AZD1222 recipients. Repertoires were obtained only post-peak T cell response.

This CDR3 has 16 residues. Unmatched junction bases numbered 7, after V lost 0 bases and J lost 4 bases. Germline CDR1 and CDR2: MNHEY and SVGAGI. Notes on this clone: The antigen remains unidentified.

The assay was immunoSEQ multiplex PCR, and TCRdb's table has in-frame clones only and misses some. The profile shows about 210,000 clones, about 92% of them singletons. The chain links TRBV6-5 to TRBJ2-7, with TRBD1 matching 9 bases. The sequencing used peripheral blood, collected on day 0 of AZD1222 vaccination. This clonotype originated in an adult in good health. CDR3 protein: CASSYSIGQGKYEQYF. CDR3 nucleotide sequence: TGTGCCAGCAGTTACTCGATAGGACAGGGGAAATACGAGCAGTACTTC.